This T cell receptor beta chain appears in the sequencing data of a study of T-cell memory formation after mild COVID-19. Study-wide results and caveats: Second-wave clones with a day 37 peak had unconfirmed SARS-CoV-2 specificity.

The CDR3 has 15 amino acids. V dropped 2 bases and J dropped 5 bases, with 15 bases sitting between them. Germline V gene data show CDR1 as KGHSH and CDR2 as LQKENI. About this clonotype: Its specificity is not known.

MiXCR, applied by TCRdb to the 5' RACE reads, yields one record per CDR3 protein. The sample lists just over 350,000 distinct CDR3 sequences; around 15% were seen once. The V and J genes are TRBV18 and TRBJ1-1; D call uncertain. The TCR comes from a man aged 18 to 29 who had mild COVID-19 (a few samples of this study predate the infection). Cell type and time point are not known. Sample: PBMCs or a T cell subset sorted from them (not recorded which). The CDR3 sequence: CASSPLGSERTEAFF. The CDR3, as DNA: TGTGCCAGCTCACCATTGGGTTCGGAGCGGACTGAAGCTTTCTTT.